The 8 T cell receptor beta chains presented below share a single source sample, sequenced in a study of T cells in tumors after PD-1 blockade. Repertoires were generated with immunoSEQ multiplex PCR, while TCRdb's copy carries only in-frame clones and drops some. The repertoire holds 60,000 to 75,000 clones, with about 74% as singletons. Sequenced material: PBMCs, taken after anti-PD-1 treatment. These receptors were collected from a human donor with basal cell carcinoma.

The chain uses TRBV5-4 and TRBJ2-3; 14 nucleotides agree with TRBD2. Per the germline V gene, CDR1 is SGHNT and CDR2 is YYREEE (reference sequence). J lost 2 bases, V lost 2 bases, and 7 bases had no gene match. The CDR3 contains 18 residues. This CDR3 is CASSFRGTSGGLTDTQYF. The CDR3 DNA sequence: TGTGCCAGCAGCTTCCGCGGGACTAGCGGGGGCCTCACAGATACGCAGTATTTT.

The chain combines TRBV6-1 with TRBJ2-7; possible D gene TRBD1, 5 bases. The CDR3 sequence is 14 residues long. Germline CDR1 and CDR2: MNHNS and SASEGT. V was shortened by 2 bases and J by 3 bases, with 11 bases between the two germline ends. The chain's CDR3 is CASSENGAVYEQYF. DNA of the CDR3: TGTGCCAGCAGTGAAAATGGGGCAGTCTACGAGCAGTACTTC.

This chain uses TRBV10-1 with TRBJ2-7, with 8 bases identical to TRBD1. J gave up 3 bases and V 5 bases, and 9 bases lay outside the gene matches. The CDR3 sequence is 15 residues long. Germline assignment: CDR1 WNHNN and CDR2 SYGVQD (reference sequence). Here the CDR3 reads CASSTATGAFYEQYF. CDR3 nucleotides: TGCGCCAGCAGTACAGCGACAGGGGCCTTCTACGAGCAGTACTTC.

The chain combines TRBV29-1 with TRBJ2-1; perhaps TRBD1 as D (6 bases). The CDR3 has 13 residues. V was trimmed by 3 bases and J by 2 bases, leaving 8 bases between them. CDR1 and CDR2 from the germline V gene are SQVTM and ANQGSEA. Here the CDR3 DNA reads TGCAGCGTTGACAGGGACACCTACAATGAGCAGTTCTTC. Protein product: CSVDRDTYNEQFF.

The chain couples TRBV9 to TRBJ1-2, with D unclear. Germline CDR1 SGDLS, CDR2 YYNGEE. Trimming left V 0 bases short and J 2 bases short, with 8 bases between. The CDR3 is 14 amino acids. The CDR3 coding sequence is TGTGCCAGCAGCGTAGATGCGTTAAACTATGGCTACACCTTC. This codes for CASSVDALNYGYTF.

V gene TRBV4-1 combines with J gene TRBJ1-1, with TRBD1 matching over 8 bases. Trimming removed 6 bases from V and 6 bases from J; junction bases left unmatched: 9. CDR1 MGHRA and CDR2 YSYEKL come from the germline V gene. The CDR3 is 14 residues long. The CDR3 loop reads CASSTQGANPEAFF. In DNA, the CDR3 is TGCGCCAGCAGTACGCAGGGGGCCAACCCTGAAGCTTTCTTT.

For this clone: At one of its ends the junction is not consistent with the germline gene, which may arise from a read error. The V and J genes are TRBV7-7 and TRBJ2-3, with D perhaps assigned TRBD1 or TRBD2 (6 bases each). Per the germline V gene, CDR1 is SSHAT and CDR2 is FNYEAQ (reference sequence). CDR3 length equals 15 residues. The CDR3 nucleotides read TGTGCTAGCAGCTTAGTACGGGGGCCCACAGATACGCAGTATTTT. It specifies CASSLVRGPTDTQYF.

V is TRBV5-1 and J is TRBJ2-5; D might be TRBD1 (6 bases). V was shortened by 0 bases and J by 5 bases, with 11 bases between the two germline ends. The germline gives CDR1 SGHRS, CDR2 YFSETQ. The CDR3 loop spans 14 amino acids. CDR3 DNA: TGCGCCAGCAGCTTGGACAGGGTGGGGGAGACCCAGTACTTC. Translation gives CASSLDRVGETQYF.